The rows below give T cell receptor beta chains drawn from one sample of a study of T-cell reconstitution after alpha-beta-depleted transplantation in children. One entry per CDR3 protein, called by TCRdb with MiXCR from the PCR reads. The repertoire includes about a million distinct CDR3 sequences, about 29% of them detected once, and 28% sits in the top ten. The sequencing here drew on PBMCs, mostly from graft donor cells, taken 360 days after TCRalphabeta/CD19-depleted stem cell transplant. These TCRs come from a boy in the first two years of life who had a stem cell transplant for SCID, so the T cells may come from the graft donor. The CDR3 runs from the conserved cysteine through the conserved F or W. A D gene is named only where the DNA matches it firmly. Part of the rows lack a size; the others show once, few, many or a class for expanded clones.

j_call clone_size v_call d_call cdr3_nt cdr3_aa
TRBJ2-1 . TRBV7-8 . TGTGCCAGCAGCTCCGGGATACCCTACAATGAGCAGTTCTTC CASSSGIPYNEQFF
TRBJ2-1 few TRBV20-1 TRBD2 TGCAGTGCTGGGGGCATAGCGGGGGCCTCCTACAATGAGCAGTTCTTC CSAGGIAGASYNEQFF
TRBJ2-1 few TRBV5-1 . TGCGCCAGCAGCTTGGCAGTGGCAGGTGAGCAGTTCTTC CASSLAVAGEQFF
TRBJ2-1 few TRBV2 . TGTGCCAGCAGAGTGGGTCCCGGGGAGCAGTTCTTC CASRVGPGEQFF
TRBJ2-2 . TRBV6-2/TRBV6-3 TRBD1 TGTGCCAGCAGACGGGCAGGGGGCTTAGTGGCCGGGGAGCTGTTTTTT CASRRAGGLVAGELFF
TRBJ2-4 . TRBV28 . TGTGCCAGCAGCCCCCGGGGAAGCGCCAAAAACATTCAGTACTTC CASSPRGSAKNIQYF
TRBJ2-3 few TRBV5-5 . TGTGCCAGCAGCTTGGGCCCGAAAAGCACAGATACGCAGTATTTT CASSLGPKSTDTQYF
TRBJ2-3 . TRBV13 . TGTGCCAGCAGCCCCCAGCGGGCCTCGAGCACAGATACGCAGTATTTT CASSPQRASSTDTQYF
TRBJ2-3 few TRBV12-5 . TGTGCTAGTGGTTTGGTACGGGGACACCATGGGCCCACAGATACGCAGTATTTT CASGLVRGHHGPTDTQYF
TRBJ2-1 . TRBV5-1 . TGCGCCAGCAGCTTGTCTCGTCTAGCGCCCTACAATGAGCAGTTCTTC CASSLSRLAPYNEQFF
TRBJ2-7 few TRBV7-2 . TGTGCCAGCAGCTTGCTTCATGGGAGCTACGAGCAGTACTTC CASSLLHGSYEQYF
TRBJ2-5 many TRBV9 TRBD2 TGTGCCAGCAGCGTAGGTGTGGGAGGGCGAGAGACCCAGTACTTC CASSVGVGGRETQYF
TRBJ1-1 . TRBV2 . TGTGCCAGCAGTGATCGACTCCTGAACACTGAAGCTTTCTTT CASSDRLLNTEAFF
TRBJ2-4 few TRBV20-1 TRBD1 TGCAGTGCTAGAGATGGACAGGCTAGAGCCAAAAACATTCAGTACTTC CSARDGQARAKNIQYF
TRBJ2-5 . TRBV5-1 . TGCGCCAGCACCCAGACAGGTCAGATGGAGACCCAGTACTTC CASTQTGQMETQYF
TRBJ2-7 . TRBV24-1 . TGTGCCACCAGTGATTCTGGGACCGGAAAGTCCTACGAGCAGTACTTC CATSDSGTGKSYEQYF
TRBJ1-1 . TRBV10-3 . TGTGCCATCAGTGGTGTACCAGAGAACACTGAAGCTTTCTTT CAISGVPENTEAFF
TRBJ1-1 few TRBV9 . TGTGCCAGCAGCGTAGCAGGGGTGAACACTGAAGCTTTCTTT CASSVAGVNTEAFF
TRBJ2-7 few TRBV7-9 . TGTGCCAGCAGCTTAATTGGCGAGCAGTACTTC CASSLIGEQYF
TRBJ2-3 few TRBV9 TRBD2 TGTGCCAGCAGCGGACTAGCGCATAGCACAGATACGCAGTATTTT CASSGLAHSTDTQYF
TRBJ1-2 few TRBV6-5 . TGTGCCAGCAGTTACTCGGGAAGGCAGCCCTTCTATGGCTACACCTTC CASSYSGRQPFYGYTF
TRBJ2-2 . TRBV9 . TGTGCCAGCACCGCCCAGGCAAGCCCCGGGGAGCTGTTTTTT CASTAQASPGELFF
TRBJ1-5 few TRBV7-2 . TGTGCCAGCAGCTTAAGGAGCAGTTCTGGACGCAATCAGCCCCAGCATTTT CASSLRSSSGRNQPQHF
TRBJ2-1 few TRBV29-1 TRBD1 TGCAGCGTACAACAGGGGGACTACAATGAGCAGTTCTTC CSVQQGDYNEQFF
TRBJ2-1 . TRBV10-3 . TGTGCCATCAGTGGAGCGGAGTTCCACAATGAGCAGTTCTTC CAISGAEFHNEQFF
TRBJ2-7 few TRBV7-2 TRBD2 TGTGCCAGCAGCACTCGGGGACTAGCTCCCGCCTACGAGCAGTACTTC CASSTRGLAPAYEQYF
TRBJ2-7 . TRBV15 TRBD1 TGTGCCACCAGCACCCGGGACAGGGACCACGAGCAGTACTTC CATSTRDRDHEQYF
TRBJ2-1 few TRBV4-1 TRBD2 TGCGCCAGCAGCCTTGGACTAGCGGGGGCCTCTTACAATGAGCAGTTCTTC CASSLGLAGASYNEQFF
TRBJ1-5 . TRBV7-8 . TGTGCCAGCAGCCCCTTTCGTATCCGGGACGGGAATCAGCCCCAGCATTTT CASSPFRIRDGNQPQHF
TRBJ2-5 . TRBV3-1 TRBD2 TGTGCCAGCAGCCACGGCAGCGGGGGGGCCCAAGAGACCCAGTACTTC CASSHGSGGAQETQYF
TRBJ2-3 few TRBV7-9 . TGTGCCAGCAGCTTTTCGGCCACCACAGATACGCAGTATTTT CASSFSATTDTQYF
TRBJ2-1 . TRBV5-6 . TGTGCCAGCAGCTACCGCTCCCCCGGTGAATCCTACAATGAGCAGTTCTTC CASSYRSPGESYNEQFF
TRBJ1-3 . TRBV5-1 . TGCGCCAGCAGCGCTGAGGGGCAGTCTGGAAACACCATATATTTT CASSAEGQSGNTIYF
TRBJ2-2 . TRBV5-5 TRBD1 TGTGCCAGCAGCTTGGGGGACAGGGGTCCCTTCGGGGAGCTGTTTTTT CASSLGDRGPFGELFF
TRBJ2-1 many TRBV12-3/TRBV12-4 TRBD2 TGTGCCAGCAGCTTGGGGGGGAATGAGCAGTTCTTC CASSLGGNEQFF
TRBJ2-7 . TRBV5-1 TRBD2 TGCGCCAGCAGCGAGACTAGCGGGGGGGCCCCCCGCGAGCAGTACTTC CASSETSGGAPREQYF
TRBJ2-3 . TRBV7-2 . TGTGCCAGCAGCTTAGGGGTCGGTTTAAGTACAGATACGCAGTATTTT CASSLGVGLSTDTQYF
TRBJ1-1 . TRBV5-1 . TGCGCCAGCAGCCAATTGACAGGCCTTTTGGGCACTGAAGCTTTCTTT CASSQLTGLLGTEAFF
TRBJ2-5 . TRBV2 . TGTGCCAGCAGCGGGGACACATTCCAAGAGACCCAGTACTTC CASSGDTFQETQYF
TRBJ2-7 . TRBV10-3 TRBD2 TGTGCCATCAGTGAGTCGCGGGGAGGGACCTCCCCCTACGAGCAGTACTTC CAISESRGGTSPYEQYF
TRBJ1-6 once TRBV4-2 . TGTGCCAGCAGCCAAGTTACCAGGGAATCACCCCTCCACTTT CASSQVTRESPLHF
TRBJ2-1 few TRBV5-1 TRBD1 TGCGCCAGCAGCCAGGACAGGGGCCACAATGAGCAGTTCTTC CASSQDRGHNEQFF
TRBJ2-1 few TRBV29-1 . TGCAGCGTTGATGGCACCGGAGGTACTAACAGGATCAATGAGCAGTTCTTC CSVDGTGGTNRINEQFF
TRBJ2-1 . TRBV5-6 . TGTGCCAGCAGCTTTACACCGCCCTACAATGAGCAGTTCTTC CASSFTPPYNEQFF
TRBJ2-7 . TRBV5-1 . TGCGCCAGCAGCTCTTCAGTCTACGAGCAGTACTTC CASSSSVYEQYF
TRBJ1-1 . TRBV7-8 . TGTGCCAGCAGCTGGGAGGGCGCCACTGAAGCTTTCTTT CASSWEGATEAFF
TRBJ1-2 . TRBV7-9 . TGTGCCAGCAGCTTAGCGGGCCGGCGTTCCGATGGCTACACCTTC CASSLAGRRSDGYTF
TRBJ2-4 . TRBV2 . TGTGCCAGCAGTAGAGATGAGCTAGCCAAAAACATTCAGTACTTC CASSRDELAKNIQYF
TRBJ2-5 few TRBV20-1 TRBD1 TGCAGTGCTAGTCGTAGGGGGCTGGGGCAAGAGACCCAGTACTTC CSASRRGLGQETQYF
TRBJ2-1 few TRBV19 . TGTGCCAGTAGTATCCCAGCTTGGGGGTCTCCCTCATTGGAGCAGTTCTTC CASSIPAWGSPSLEQFF
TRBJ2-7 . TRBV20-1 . TGCAGTGCTGGAACGGCGGCTTCCTACGAGCAGTACTTC CSAGTAASYEQYF
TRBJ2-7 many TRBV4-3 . TGCGCCAGCAGCCAAGATCTAGGCAGGGCCCCCTACGAGCAGTACTTC CASSQDLGRAPYEQYF
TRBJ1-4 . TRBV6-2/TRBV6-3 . TGTGCCAGCAGCCGCCGCAGTCGCAATGAAAAACTGTTTTTT CASSRRSRNEKLFF
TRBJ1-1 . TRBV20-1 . TGCAGTGCTAGAGATTCTGCGACAGTGAGGAACACTGAAGCTTTCTTT CSARDSATVRNTEAFF
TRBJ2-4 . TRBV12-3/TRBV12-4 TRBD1 TGTGCCAGCAGAGGACAGGGATCGGACATTCAGTACTTC CASRGQGSDIQYF
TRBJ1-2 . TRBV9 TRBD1 TGTGCCAGCAGCGTAGAGGGCAGGGGGCCCCTTTATGGCTACACCTTC CASSVEGRGPLYGYTF
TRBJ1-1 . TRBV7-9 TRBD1 TGTGCCAGCAGCTTAAAGGGGGCCCCGAACACTGAAGCTTTCTTT CASSLKGAPNTEAFF
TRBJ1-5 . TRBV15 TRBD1 TGTGCCACCAGCAGATCGACAGGGGATAGCAATCAGCCCCAGCATTTT CATSRSTGDSNQPQHF